The clone carrying this TCR beta chain was recorded at least ten times. The sample originates from a study of CD8 T cells in ankylosing spondylitis. The CDR3 is made up of 16 amino acids. CDR1 and CDR2 (germline): MGHRA, YSYEKL. V was pared by 0 bases and J by 9 bases, with 18 bases between. TCRdb passed the 5' RACE reads through MiXCR, listing each CDR3 protein once. The sample includes some 130,000 distinct CDR3 sequences, around 7.9% of them seen just once. Sample: blood, either unsorted or a sorted T cell fraction (not recorded which). The sequence derives from a female donor with ankylosing spondylitis or in good health (not recorded which). The chain combines TRBV4-1 with TRBJ1-5; D is perhaps TRBD1 (6 bases). In nucleotides, the CDR3 is TGCGCCAGCAGCCAAGATGACGGCCAGGGGAGACTGCCCCAGCATTTT. Amino acids: CASSQDDGQGRLPQHF.